This T cell receptor (beta chain) stems from a study of sequential checkpoint blockade in melanoma. About the study: First-line arms were nivolumab then ipilimumab, or the reverse, randomized 1:1. After both sequences, patients received maintenance nivolumab.

TCRdb's copy holds only in-frame clones and misses some; the assay was immunoSEQ multiplex PCR. The sample records around 41,000 clones, roughly 89% being singletons. This CDR3 is 14 amino acids long. Per germline, CDR1 MDHEN and CDR2 SYDVKM. V dropped 6 bases and J dropped 4 bases, with 16 bases sitting between them. The treatment here: randomized to nivolumab then ipilimumab (arm A) or the reverse (arm B). DNA-damaging chemotherapy had not been given to any patient beforehand. PBMC sorting kept live CD3+CD8+ cells without CD19 or CD56. The clonotype comes from a human donor with melanoma. V usage is TRBV28 and J usage is TRBJ2-7; no clear D gene. This specimen consisted of CD8+ T cells sorted from blood (inferred from file names), obtained from a patient given nivolumab and ipilimumab in sequence. The CDR3 loop reads CASSPGVGPYEQYF. DNA for the CDR3: TGTGCCAGCAGCCCAGGCGTGGGCCCGTACGAGCAGTACTTC.